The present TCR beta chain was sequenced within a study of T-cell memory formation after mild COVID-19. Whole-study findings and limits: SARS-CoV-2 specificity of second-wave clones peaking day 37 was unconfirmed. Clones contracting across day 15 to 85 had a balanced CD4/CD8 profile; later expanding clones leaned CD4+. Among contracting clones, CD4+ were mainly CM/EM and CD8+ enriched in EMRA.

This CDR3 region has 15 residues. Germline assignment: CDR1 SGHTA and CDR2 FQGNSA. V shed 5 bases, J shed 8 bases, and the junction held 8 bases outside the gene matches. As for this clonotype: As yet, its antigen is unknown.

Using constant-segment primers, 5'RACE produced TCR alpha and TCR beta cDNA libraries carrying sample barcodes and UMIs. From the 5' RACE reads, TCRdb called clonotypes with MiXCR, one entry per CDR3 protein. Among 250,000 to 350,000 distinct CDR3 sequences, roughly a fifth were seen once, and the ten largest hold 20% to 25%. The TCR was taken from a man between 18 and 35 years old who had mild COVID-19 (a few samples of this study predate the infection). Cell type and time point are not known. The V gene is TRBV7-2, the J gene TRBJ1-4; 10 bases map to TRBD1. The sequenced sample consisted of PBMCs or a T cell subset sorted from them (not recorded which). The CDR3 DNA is TGTGCCAGCAGCGCTTCCGGGACAGGGGCGGAAAAACTGTTTTTT. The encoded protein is CASSASGTGAEKLFF.